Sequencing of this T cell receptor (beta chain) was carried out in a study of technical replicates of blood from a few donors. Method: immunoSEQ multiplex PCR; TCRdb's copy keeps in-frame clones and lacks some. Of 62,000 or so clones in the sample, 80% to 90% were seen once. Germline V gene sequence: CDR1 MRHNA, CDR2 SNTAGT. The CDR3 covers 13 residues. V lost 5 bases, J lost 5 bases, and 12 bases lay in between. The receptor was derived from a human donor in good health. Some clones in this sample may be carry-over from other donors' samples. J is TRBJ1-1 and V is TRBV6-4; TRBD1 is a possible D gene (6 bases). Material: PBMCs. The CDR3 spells CASSRSQGTEAFF. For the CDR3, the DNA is TGTGCCAGCAGTCGTTCTCAGGGGACTGAAGCTTTCTTT.